One sample yielded the 6 T cell receptor beta chains listed below, sequenced in a study of T cells after yellow fever vaccination. TCRdb reanalysed the 5' RACE reads using MiXCR and keeps one entry per CDR3 protein. The sample lists about 120,000 distinct CDR3 sequences; 7.2% were seen once. The sample consisted of CD4+ T cells sorted from PBMCs, taken roughly seven weeks after the first yellow fever vaccination. These receptors originate from a young man who received the YFV17D yellow fever vaccine.

This clonotype was recorded many times. The chain combines TRBV3-1 with TRBJ2-5; D is possibly TRBD2 (6 bases). The CDR3 spans 17 residues. V lost 0 bases and J lost 0, with 14 bases in between. From germline, CDR1 is LGHDT and CDR2 YNNKEL (reference sequence). CDR3 in amino acids: CASSQDSAGRYQETQYF. The CDR3 nucleotides are TGTGCCAGCAGCCAAGATTCGGCGGGGCGATACCAAGAGACCCAGTACTTC.

J is TRBJ1-6 and V is TRBV6-5; 7 bases agree with TRBD1. Germline values: CDR1 MNHEY, CDR2 SVGAGI. V was pared by 4 bases and J by 8 bases, with 17 bases of the junction left unmatched. This CDR3 is built from 18 residues. CDR3 loop: CASSSGPTTGRDHSPLHF. The CDR3 DNA reads TGTGCCAGCAGTTCCGGCCCCACGACAGGGAGAGACCATTCACCCCTCCACTTT.

Ten or more counts support this clonotype. The chain joins TRBV11-2 to TRBJ2-7; a possible D gene is TRBD1 (5 bases). Germline lookup yields CDR1 SGHAT and CDR2 FQNNGV. V shed 2 bases and J shed 5 bases, with 7 bases lying between them. The CDR3 extends over 12 amino acids. CDR3 sequence (DNA): TGTGCCAGCAGCTTACAGGGCCACGAGCAGTACTTC. Its protein product is CASSLQGHEQYF.

This clonotype was observed a handful of times. The chain joins TRBV7-8 to TRBJ1-2; unclear D gene. From germline, CDR1 is SGHVS and CDR2 FQNEAQ. Trimming left V 5 bases short and J 2 bases short, with 18 bases between. This CDR3 region has 16 residues. In DNA form, the CDR3 reads TGTGCCAGCAGCCCGTCTGGTTGGAATCCGAACTATGGCTACACCTTC. Translated: CASSPSGWNPNYGYTF. Looking up the rest from reference TRBV7-8 and TRBJ1-2 gives the full variable domain: GAGVSQSPRYKVAKRGQDVALRCDPISGHVSLFWYQQALGQGPEFLTYFQNEAQLDKSGLPSDRFFAERPEGSVSTLKIQRTQQEDSAVYLCASSPSGWNPNYGYTFGSGTRLTVV.

In this sample, this clonotype turned up many times. The chain combines TRBV24-1 with TRBJ2-5; TRBD1 matches at 9 bases. Unmatched junction bases numbered 8, after V lost 5 bases and J lost 5 bases. Germline V gene lookup returns CDR1 KGHDR and CDR2 SFDVKD. This CDR3 spans 15 amino acids. In DNA, the CDR3 is TGTGCCACCAGTGGCTCCGGACAGGGGTCGGAGACCCAGTACTTC. Amino acid sequence: CATSGSGQGSETQYF.

This clonotype has at least ten counts. The V call is TRBV3-1, the J call TRBJ2-5; D might be TRBD1 or TRBD2, each matching 6 bases. This CDR3 has 17 residues. V lost 4 bases, J lost 1 base, and 19 bases lay in between. Germline assignment: CDR1 LGHDT and CDR2 YNNKEL (reference sequence). In nucleotides, the CDR3 is TGTGCCAGCAGCCTCCTTGGGGGTGGGGGGCTCCAAGAGACCCAGTACTTC. Its protein is CASSLLGGGGLQETQYF.